Included here is one T cell receptor (beta chain) sequence, with context. Its antigen remains unidentified. Both 60 Vbeta primers and 13 Jbeta primers went into the PCR. Here immunoSEQ multiplex PCR was the method, and the copy in TCRdb shows in-frame clones only, minus some. This sample yields around 140,000 clones, of which around four fifths are seen a single time; around 1.5% belongs to the top ten. Germline CDR1 reads MGHRA; CDR2 reads YSYEKL. Trimming pared 3 bases from V and 11 bases from J, leaving 16 bases between. The CDR3 has 13 amino acids. This entry belongs to a study of cytomegalovirus exposure and HLA in healthy donors. Study-wide results and limits: Because they were indistinguishable, some V segments, including TRBV6-2 and TRBV6-3, were excluded. Across HLA loci, a later analysis found differing TCR association rates, with DRB1 most and HLA-C fewest.

The specimen sequenced was PBMCs. The clonotype was recovered from a woman between 35 and 50 years old in good health and CMV-seronegative. The chain is built from TRBV4-1 and TRBJ1-1; D perhaps matches TRBD1 (5 bases). The CDR3 reads CASSHLGPGKAFF. CDR3 DNA: TGCGCCAGCAGCCACCTTGGGCCAGGGAAGGCTTTCTTT.